One sample yielded the 23 T cell receptor beta chains listed below, sequenced in a study of T-cell memory formation after mild COVID-19. MiXCR, applied by TCRdb to the 5' RACE reads, yields one record per CDR3 protein. Of 350,000 to 450,000 distinct CDR3 sequences in the sample, 20% are singletons; the top ten hold around 9.2%. Sequencing was carried out using PBMCs or a T cell subset sorted from them (not recorded which). These receptors originate from an adult woman who had mild COVID-19 (a few samples of this study predate the infection). Cell type and time point are not known.

This clonotype was found a few times. In DNA, the CDR3 is TGCAGTGCTAGGCTAGGGCCAGATACGCAGTATTTT. It specifies CSARLGPDTQYF. The V gene is TRBV20-1, the J gene TRBJ2-3; no reliable D call. The germline V and J ends were trimmed by 3 bases and 4 bases, with 8 bases remaining between them. The CDR3 length is 12 residues. Germline V lookup: CDR1 DFQATT, CDR2 SNEGSKA (reference sequence).

The chain combines TRBV7-3 with TRBJ1-4, with no clear D. V lost 0 bases and J 7 bases, leaving 12 bases between the germline ends. The length of the CDR3 is 15 residues. The germline gives CDR1 SGHTA, CDR2 FQGTGA. CDR3 loop: CASSLTGGIGEKLFF. For the CDR3, the DNA is TGTGCCAGCAGCTTAACGGGCGGGATAGGTGAAAAACTGTTTTTT.

This clonotype was seen at least ten times. The genes are TRBV4-2 and TRBJ1-1; D unresolved. CDR1 is LGHNA, CDR2 YNFKEQ, per germline. The V end was cut by 0 bases, the J end by 1 base, with 24 bases between. The length of the CDR3 is 20 residues. The CDR3 is CASSQDYRPSRTRKNTEAFF. As DNA, the CDR3 is TGTGCCAGCAGCCAAGATTACAGACCATCGCGTACCCGCAAGAACACTGAAGCTTTCTTT.

The rearrangement joins TRBV3-1 to TRBJ2-3; 7 bases match TRBD1. Per germline, CDR1 LGHDT and CDR2 YNNKEL (reference sequence). V was clipped by 4 bases and J by 3 bases; unmatched bases: 7. CDR3 length equals 15 residues. CDR3 sequence reads: CASSPGGRWTDTQYF. The CDR3 region has the DNA TGTGCCAGCAGCCCAGGGGGAAGGTGGACAGATACGCAGTATTTT.

This clonotype was seen a handful of times. This rearrangement joins TRBV7-9 to TRBJ2-1; possibly TRBD2 for D (5 bases). This CDR3 comprises 14 residues. In germline, CDR1 is SEHNR, CDR2 FQNEAQ (reference sequence). V was clipped by 1 base and J by 8 bases, with 12 bases between them. As DNA, the CDR3 is TGTGCCAGCAGCTTAGAAGCCGGGGTCGATGAGCAGTTCTTC. This codes for CASSLEAGVDEQFF.

The chain joins TRBV4-2 to TRBJ2-1; TRBD2 matches at 11 bases. The CDR3 has 15 residues. Losses at the gene ends were 4 bases for V and 6 bases for J; bases not matched to a gene: 5. Germline CDR1 and CDR2: LGHNA and YNFKEQ. CDR3 coding DNA: TGTGCCAGCAGCCCACTAGCGGGAGACTCCAATGAGCAGTTCTTC. Translating gives CASSPLAGDSNEQFF.

The V gene is TRBV11-3, the J gene TRBJ2-1, with a weak D call TRBD2 (6 bases). This CDR3 comprises 16 residues. The V gene's germline CDR1 is SGHNT and CDR2 YENEEA. The V end lost 5 bases, the J end lost 8 bases, and 22 bases lay between the germline ends. CDR3 loop: CASSPGIGASVHEQFF. Written as DNA, the CDR3 is TGTGCCAGCAGCCCCGGTATCGGGGCTAGCGTTCATGAGCAGTTCTTC.

This chain links TRBV5-1 with TRBJ2-1; TRBD1 might be the D (6 bases). This CDR3 contains 12 residues. V was clipped by 5 bases and J by 10 bases, with 13 bases between them. CDR1 and CDR2 (germline): SGHRS, YFSETQ. CDR3 in DNA: TGCGCCAGCAGTGACAGGTTGGGCGAGCAGTTCTTC. As protein: CASSDRLGEQFF.

J is TRBJ2-7 and V is TRBV4-3, with D unresolved. Per the germline V gene, CDR1 is LGHNA and CDR2 is YSLEER. V shed 0 bases and J shed 1 base, with 10 bases lying between them. This CDR3 region has 15 residues. The CDR3 sequence is CASSQDLAHSYEQYF. Written as DNA, the CDR3 is TGCGCCAGCAGCCAAGATTTGGCACATTCCTACGAGCAGTACTTC.

This chain connects TRBV29-1 to TRBJ1-3, with a weak D call TRBD1 (5 bases). The V gene's germline CDR1 is SQVTM and CDR2 ANQGSEA. The CDR3 totals 12 residues. The ends were cut back, 7 bases at V and 2 bases at J, with 9 bases in the middle. The CDR3 DNA is TGCAGCGGTGGGACGGCTGGAAACACCATATATTTT. Its protein product is CSGGTAGNTIYF.

The chain links TRBV6-6 to TRBJ1-3; the match to TRBD1 covers 10 bases. Germline trimming cut 6 bases from V and 7 bases from J; bases unmatched to any gene: 12. CDR3 length: 16 amino acids. CDR1 and CDR2 (germline): MNHNY, SVGAGI (reference sequence). The CDR3 here is CASSLTGTGARNTIYF. CDR3 bases: TGTGCCAGCAGCCTTACCGGGACAGGGGCACGGAACACCATATATTTT.

This clonotype was seen repeatedly, ten times or more. The rearrangement uses TRBV4-2 and TRBJ2-5; 9 nucleotides line up with TRBD2. The V gene's germline CDR1 is LGHNA and CDR2 YNFKEQ. The CDR3 is made up of 18 amino acids. The J segment lost 2 bases and the V segment lost 3 bases, leaving 13 bases of the junction unmatched. The CDR3 sequence is CASSQPLSRGGDQETQYF. The CDR3 DNA reads as TGTGCCAGCAGCCAGCCGTTATCGCGCGGGGGGGATCAAGAGACCCAGTACTTC.

The table lists this clonotype with many counts. The chain combines TRBV29-1 with TRBJ2-3, with 7 bases identical to TRBD2. Trimming cost V 3 bases and J 0 bases; bases outside gene matches: 0. The germline gives CDR1 SQVTM, CDR2 ANQGSEA. There are 13 residues in the CDR3. As DNA, the CDR3 is TGCAGCGTTGATAGCGGGAGCACAGATACGCAGTATTTT. Protein: CSVDSGSTDTQYF.

In its sample, this clonotype was seen a few times. The chain carries TRBV7-9 and TRBJ1-5, with a tentative D call TRBD1 (5 bases). V was pared by 1 base and J by 7 bases, with 17 bases between. The CDR3 contains 16 residues. Germline V gene sequence: CDR1 SEHNR, CDR2 FQNEAQ (reference sequence). The CDR3: CASSLGDGPVGQPQHF. CDR3 DNA sequence: TGTGCCAGCAGCTTAGGGGACGGCCCAGTTGGGCAGCCCCAGCATTTT.

Note on this clonotype: At one of its ends the junction is not consistent with the germline gene, which may arise from a read error. The chain links TRBV10-3 to TRBJ2-5; the D is unclear. This CDR3 has 12 residues. Germline CDR1 is ENHRY and CDR2 is SYGVKD. The CDR3 nucleotides read TGTGCCATCAGTGAGGCCCAAGGGACCCAGTACTTC. It encodes CAISEAQGTQYF.

The genes are TRBV28 and TRBJ1-2; the D is unclear. Deletions cut 1 base from V and 2 bases from J, with 8 bases between. Looked up from germline, CDR1 is MDHEN and CDR2 is SYDVKM. The CDR3 is 14 amino acids. CDR3 nucleotides: TGTGCCAGCAGTTTATTGAGAGCAAACTATGGCTACACCTTC. Amino acid sequence: CASSLLRANYGYTF.

The chain links TRBV6-5 to TRBJ2-1; D uncertain. There are 12 residues in the CDR3. V was cut by 5 bases and J by 8 bases, with 10 bases left in between. Germline V gives CDR1 MNHEY, CDR2 SVGAGI. The CDR3 loop is CASSVSGDEQFF. The CDR3 nucleotides are TGTGCCAGCAGTGTTAGTGGGGATGAGCAGTTCTTC.

This clonotype was found a few times. The chain employs TRBV6-5 and TRBJ1-3, with 9 bases aligning to TRBD1. CDR3 length: 18 amino acids. CDR1 and CDR2 (germline): MNHEY, SVGAGI. V dropped 0 bases and J dropped 0; count of bases not matched to a gene: 6. CDR3 bases: TGTGCCAGCAGTTACTCGACCGGGGACAGGGTCTCTGGAAACACCATATATTTT. The encoded protein is CASSYSTGDRVSGNTIYF.

This clonotype was seen at least ten times. One end of the junction does not line up with germline, which may come from a read error. V gene TRBV5-1 combines with J gene TRBJ2-2; D gene unclear. Germline-derived CDR1 and CDR2 are SGHRS and YFSETQ. This CDR3 has 12 amino acids. CDR3 DNA: TGTGCCAGCAGCTTAAACACCGGGGAGCTGTTTTTT. Its protein product is CASSLNTGELFF. Combining the CDR3 with reference TRBV5-1 and TRBJ2-2 gives the whole variable domain KAGVTQTPRYLIKTRGQQVTLSCSPISGHRSVSWYQQTPGQGLQFLFEYFSETQRNKGNFPGRFSGRQFSNSRSEMNVSTLELGDSALYLCASSLNTGELFFGEGSRLTVL.

This rearrangement joins TRBV29-1 to TRBJ2-1; possible D gene TRBD2, 6 bases. This CDR3 has 16 amino acids. Germline CDR1 reads SQVTM; CDR2 reads ANQGSEA. Trimming removed 5 bases from V and 0 bases from J, with 17 bases in between. CDR3 sequence: CSVQRMGGPSYNEQFF. CDR3 nucleotides: TGCAGCGTTCAGAGGATGGGAGGCCCCTCCTACAATGAGCAGTTCTTC.

This clonotype came up a few times. CDR3 protein: CATSTGDLEKLFF. The CDR3, as DNA: TGTGCCACTTCGACAGGCGACCTCGAAAAACTGTTTTTT. This sequence joins TRBV24-1 and TRBJ1-4; TRBD1 is a possible D gene (6 bases). Trimming left V 10 bases short and J 8 bases short, with 16 bases between. CDR3 length: 13 residues. Germline assignment: CDR1 KGHDR and CDR2 SFDVKD.

This sequence joins TRBV24-1 and TRBJ2-1; TRBD2 might be the D (6 bases). Trimming removed 1 base at V and 5 bases at J, with 14 bases between. Germline lookup yields CDR1 KGHDR and CDR2 SFDVKD. This CDR3 contains 16 residues. The CDR3 region has the DNA TGTGCCACCAGTGATTTAGGGGAGGTGAACAACAATGAGCAGTTCTTC. It is translated as CATSDLGEVNNNEQFF.

This clonotype was detected only a few times. This chain uses TRBV6-5 with TRBJ2-7, with TRBD2 identical over 11 bases. The CDR3 length is 16 residues. The germline gives CDR1 MNHEY, CDR2 SVGAGI. The J segment lost 1 base and the V segment lost 5 bases, leaving 7 bases of the junction unmatched. The CDR3: CASSTTRLAGSYEQYF. The CDR3 DNA reads TGTGCCAGCAGTACAACTAGACTAGCGGGATCCTACGAGCAGTACTTC.